This record concerns one TCR beta chain sequence. This clonotype was observed a few times. Its antigen remains unidentified. Base qualities were left out, and no much larger clone turns up one base away. This sample was taken from a study of T-cell memory formation after mild COVID-19 (dated by TCRdb to the early 2020s). About the study as a whole: TCR sequence clusters from the two donors were largely donor specific. T-cell clones expanding and contracting after mild COVID-19 in a couple of donors were tracked by longitudinal TCRalpha and TCRbeta repertoire sequencing. The cohort was made up of two young adult volunteers, one female and one male, who were previously healthy. Overall study outcomes, separate from this receptor: Contracting CD4+ clones turned up mainly in the CM and EM memory subsets, whereas EMRA was where CD8+ clones were enriched. From day 15 to 85, contracting clones showed balanced CD4/CD8 phenotypes, whereas a second wave of clones that expanded from day 15 to 37 leaned towards CD4+. Whether the second-wave clones peaking on day 37 were SARS-CoV-2 specific was not confirmed. The study covered only a couple of mild cases, and larger cohorts including severe cases with pre-infection samples were considered necessary. The detection of some responding clones in pre-infection memory suggests that pre-existing cross-reactive memory T cells joined the SARS-CoV-2 response.

From the germline V gene (reference sequence), CDR1 is LGHDT and CDR2 is YNNKEL. The germline ends are 11 bases apart after V is trimmed by 1 base and J by 10 bases. The CDR3, cysteine through phenylalanine, is 14 amino acids long. Here the CDR3 DNA is all that survives: 42 bases in frame from base 1. TCRdb records Illumina NovaSeq 6000 as the sequencer. Using 5'RACE with constant-segment primers, TCRalpha and TCRbeta cDNA libraries were constructed, with sample barcodes and unique molecular identifiers added in the process. RNA was extracted from every sample with Trizol reagent. Library amplification was performed in two PCR steps, and a second sample barcode and Illumina TruSeq adapters were introduced in the second step. The libraries were sequenced on an Illumina NovaSeq using 2 x 150 bp paired-end reads. For the original study's pipeline: Demultiplexing of reads and collapsing into UMI-guided consensus sequences were performed with migec v1.2.7. Using mixcr v2.1.11, the UMI consensuses were aligned to TRA and TRB V and J templates and assembled into clonotypes. A clonotype was counted as expanded or contracted only when both edgeR and NoisET called the clonotype significant, with the noise models trained on biological replicates. For edgeR calls, a false discovery rate-adjusted p below 0.01 and a log2 fold-change threshold of 1 were applied. As an exploratory analysis of dynamics, max-normalized trajectories of the 1000 most abundant clonotypes were examined by PCA with hierarchical clustering. Separately sequenced CD4+ and CD8+ repertoires were used to assign the CD4 or CD8 phenotype of responding clones. The public reads were reanalyzed by TCRdb: fastp trimming at Q25, MiXCR alignment, in-frame beta chains only. Each entry merges the rows of one CDR3 protein and shows their most common DNA and genes. TCRdb, rather than the study authors, made the V and J calls. The sample table contains 350,000 to 450,000 distinct CDR3 sequences; only one count was recorded for around 19% of them. The ten largest make up roughly 8.4% of the sample.

Ficoll-Paque density gradient centrifugation was used to isolate PBMCs. Sequences were obtained from PBMCs or a T cell subset sorted from them (not recorded which). This chain joins TRBV3-1 to TRBJ1-6; the D gene remains uncertain. This TCR derives from an adult woman who had mild COVID-19 (a few samples of this study predate the infection). The sample titles of this study are shuffled in the database, so cell type and time point are left out; the donor was told from shared clones. The bases read TGTGCCAGCAGCCAAGTCCCGTTTGTGTCACCCCTCCACTTT. This is translated as CASSQVPFVSPLHF.